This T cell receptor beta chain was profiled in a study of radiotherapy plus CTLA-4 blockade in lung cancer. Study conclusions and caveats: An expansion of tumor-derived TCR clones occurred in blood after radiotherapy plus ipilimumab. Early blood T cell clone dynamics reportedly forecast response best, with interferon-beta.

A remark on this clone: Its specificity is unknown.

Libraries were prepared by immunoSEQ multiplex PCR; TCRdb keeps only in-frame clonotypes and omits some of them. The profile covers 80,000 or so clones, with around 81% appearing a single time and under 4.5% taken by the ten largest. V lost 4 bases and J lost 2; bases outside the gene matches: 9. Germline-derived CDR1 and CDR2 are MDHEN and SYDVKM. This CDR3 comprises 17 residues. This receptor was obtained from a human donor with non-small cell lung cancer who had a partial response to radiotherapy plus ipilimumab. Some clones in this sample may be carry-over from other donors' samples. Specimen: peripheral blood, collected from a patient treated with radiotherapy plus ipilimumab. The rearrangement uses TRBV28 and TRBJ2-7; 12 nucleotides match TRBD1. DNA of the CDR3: TGTGCCAGCAGTTCCCCGGGACAGGGGGCGAGCACCTACGAGCAGTACTTC. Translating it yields CASSSPGQGASTYEQYF. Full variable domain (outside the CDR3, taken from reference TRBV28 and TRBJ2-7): DVKVTQSSRYLVKRTGEKVFLECVQDMDHENMFWYRQDPGLGLRLIYFSYDVKMKEKGDIPEGYSVSREKKERFSLILESASTNQTSMYLCASSSPGQGASTYEQYFGPGTRLTVT.